These 7 T cell receptor beta chains were all obtained from the same sample, sequenced in a study of OX40 agonist ivuxolimab in advanced cancers. Clones were read by immunoSEQ multiplex PCR, and TCRdb kept only the in-frame ones, dropping some. Of over 40,000 clones detected, approximately 90% appear once; the ten largest clones hold about 14%. Sequencing was performed on CD4+ or CD8+ T cells sorted from blood, taken in a trial of the OX40 agonist ivuxolimab. These receptors all stem from an adult with an advanced solid tumor such as melanoma, head and neck, liver or kidney cancer.

The chain has TRBV28 and TRBJ2-7, with 10 bases lining up with TRBD1. Trimming at V came to 5 bases and at J to 0 bases, leaving 4 bases not matched to a gene. Germline CDR1 and CDR2: MDHEN and SYDVKM. This CDR3 has 15 amino acids. CDR3 region: CASSAGTGDSYEQYF. The CDR3 nucleotides read TGTGCCAGCAGTGCCGGGACAGGGGACTCCTACGAGCAGTACTTC.

The chain couples TRBV2 to TRBJ2-7; D remains unclear. The CDR3 sequence is 15 residues long. V shed 1 base and J shed 3 bases, with 13 bases lying between them. Germline CDR1 and CDR2: SNHLY and FYNNEI. Here the CDR3 reads CASSEGSRSHYEQYF. For the CDR3, the DNA is TGTGCCAGCAGTGAAGGGAGCAGGAGTCACTACGAGCAGTACTTC. Together with reference TRBV2 and TRBJ2-7, the CDR3 gives the full variable domain: EPEVTQTPSHQVTQMGQEVILRCVPISNHLYFYWYRQILGQKVEFLVSFYNNEISEKSEIFDDQFSVERPDGSNFTLKIRSTKLEDSAMYFCASSEGSRSHYEQYFGPGTRLTVT.

The chain links TRBV2 to TRBJ1-5, with unresolved D. V was shortened by 5 bases and J by 2 bases, with 19 bases between the two germline ends. This CDR3 is 17 amino acids long. Germline V CDR1 and CDR2: SNHLY, FYNNEI. CDR3 amino acids: CASSPLDLTIRNQPQHF. In DNA, the CDR3 is TGTGCCAGCAGTCCTTTGGACCTAACGATCCGCAATCAGCCCCAGCATTTT.

The chain recombines TRBV12-5 with TRBJ2-5, with D perhaps matching TRBD1 (7 bases). The V and J ends lost 2 bases and 3 bases respectively, with 16 bases between them. Germline CDR1 and CDR2: LGHNT and FRNRAP. The CDR3 extends over 16 amino acids. CDR3 protein: CASGLPQGEEEETQYF. Here the CDR3 DNA reads TGTGCTAGTGGTTTGCCGCAGGGGGAGGAGGAAGAGACCCAGTACTTC. Variable domain in full (rest from reference TRBV12-5 and TRBJ2-5): DARVTQTPRHKVTEMGQEVTMRCQPILGHNTVFWYRQTMMQGLELLAYFRNRAPLDDSGMPKDRFSAEMPDATLATLKIQPSEPRDSAVYFCASGLPQGEEEETQYFGPGTRLLVL.

This chain uses TRBV10-3 with TRBJ2-3; tentative D call: TRBD1 (5 bases). V lost 6 bases and J lost 5, with 15 bases in between. Germline loops: CDR1 ENHRY, CDR2 SYGVKD. This CDR3 is built from 14 residues. The CDR3 reads CAIRSAAGQDTQYF. In DNA, the CDR3 is TGTGCCATCAGGAGCGCGGCAGGGCAAGATACGCAGTATTTT.

This chain uses TRBV2 with TRBJ1-5, with 7 bases identical to TRBD1. J was trimmed by 4 bases and V by 8 bases; bases with no gene match: 11. From germline, CDR1 is SNHLY and CDR2 FYNNEI. The CDR3 consists of 15 residues. In DNA, the CDR3 is TGTGCCAGCTTAAGGGAACAGGGGTTAAATCAGCCCCAGCATTTT. It encodes CASLREQGLNQPQHF.

By frequency in the sample, this clone is medium-sized. CDR3 DNA: TGCGCCAGCAGTTTTACCCGCGGGAACTCCGGGGCCAACGTCCTGACTTTC. Amino acids: CASSFTRGNSGANVLTF. The chain employs TRBV4-1 and TRBJ2-6; TRBD2 is a possible D gene (6 bases). Germline V gene data show CDR1 as MGHRA and CDR2 as YSYEKL. CDR3 length equals 17 residues. V dropped 6 bases and J dropped 4 bases, with 19 bases sitting between them.